The source of this TCR beta chain is a study of blood T cell repertoires in COVID-19. Trimming at V came to 1 base and at J to 4 bases, leaving 7 bases not matched to a gene. The length of the CDR3 is 15 residues. Germline CDR1 and CDR2: LGHDT and YNNKEL (reference sequence). Sequencing used immunoSEQ multiplex PCR; TCRdb keeps in-frame clones, though not all of them. The sample includes about 210,000 clones, around 80% seen only once; the top ten take approximately 12%. The chain is built from TRBV3-1 (or the pseudogene TRBV3-2) and TRBJ2-7; TRBD2 agrees at 7 bases. Material: peripheral blood. This TCR derives from a woman between 40 and 50 years old with acute or convalescent COVID-19. In nucleotides, the CDR3 is TGTGCCAGCAGCCAAGGCTATGGCGGGAGATACGAGCAGTACTTC. As protein: CASSQGYGGRYEQYF.